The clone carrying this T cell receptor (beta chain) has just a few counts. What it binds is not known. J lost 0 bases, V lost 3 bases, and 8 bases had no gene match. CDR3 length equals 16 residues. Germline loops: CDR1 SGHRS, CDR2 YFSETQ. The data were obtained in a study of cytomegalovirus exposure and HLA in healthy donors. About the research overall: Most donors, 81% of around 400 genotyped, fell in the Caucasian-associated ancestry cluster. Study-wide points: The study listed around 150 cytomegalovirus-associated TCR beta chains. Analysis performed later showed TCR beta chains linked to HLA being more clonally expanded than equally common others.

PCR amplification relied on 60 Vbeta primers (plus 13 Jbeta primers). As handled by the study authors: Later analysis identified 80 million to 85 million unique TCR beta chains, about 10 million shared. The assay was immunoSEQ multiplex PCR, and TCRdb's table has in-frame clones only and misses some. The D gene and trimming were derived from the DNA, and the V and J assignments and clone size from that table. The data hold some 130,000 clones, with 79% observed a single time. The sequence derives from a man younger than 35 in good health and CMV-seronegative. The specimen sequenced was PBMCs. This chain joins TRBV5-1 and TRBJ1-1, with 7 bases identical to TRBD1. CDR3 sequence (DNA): TGCGCCAGCAGCTCCGCATTACAGGGGATGAACACTGAAGCTTTCTTT. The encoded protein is CASSSALQGMNTEAFF.